These T cell receptor beta chains were read from a single sample in a study of CD8+ T cells in alopecia areata. Generated by immunoSEQ multiplex PCR, the TCRdb table keeps only in-frame clones and is missing some. In the table there are approximately 89,000 clones, around two fifths of which are singletons. Sequencing was carried out using CD4+ T cells sorted from blood. These receptors were taken from a human donor with alopecia areata. The CDR3 runs from the conserved cysteine through the conserved F or W. The order of the fields is V gene, D gene, clone size, J gene, CDR3 protein, CDR3 DNA. D genes are given only for firm matches. A row's size may be missing; if present it is once, few, many or a size class.

TRBV20-1	-	-	TRBJ1-5	CSAREGQPQHF	TGCAGTGCTAGGGAAGGACAGCCCCAGCATTTT
TRBV30	-	-	TRBJ2-5	CAWSRQETQYF	TGTGCCTGGAGCCGGCAAGAGACCCAGTACTTC
TRBV29-1	TRBD1	few	TRBJ2-2	CSVRTGNTGELFF	TGCAGCGTCCGGACAGGGAACACCGGGGAGCTGTTTTTT
TRBV29-1	-	few	TRBJ2-5	CSVLRVERETQYF	TGCAGTGTCTTGAGGGTAGAGAGGGAGACCCAGTACTTC
TRBV29-1	TRBD1	few	TRBJ2-5	CSVDRGRETQYF	TGCAGCGTCGACAGGGGGCGAGAGACCCAGTACTTC
TRBV5-1	-	few	TRBJ2-7	CASSAGGQIYEQYF	TGCGCCAGCAGCGCTGGCGGACAGATCTACGAGCAGTACTTC
TRBV29-1	-	few	TRBJ2-1	CSVDTRLRTSSYNEQFF	TGCAGCGTTGACACGAGATTGCGAACTAGCTCCTACAATGAGCAGTTCTTC
TRBV30	-	-	TRBJ2-2	CAWSRSDTGELFF	TGTGCCTGGAGTCGAAGCGACACCGGGGAGCTGTTTTTT
TRBV2	-	-	TRBJ2-2	CASSDRSREVVGELFF	TGTGCCAGCAGTGATAGGTCGAGGGAAGTAGTCGGGGAGCTGTTTTTT
TRBV7-3	-	once	TRBJ2-3	CASSLAGAWDTQYF	TGTGCCAGCAGCTTAGCTGGGGCATGGGATACGCAGTATTTT
TRBV5-4	TRBD1	few	TRBJ1-5	CASSSDRGQPQHF	TGTGCCAGCAGCTCGGACAGGGGCCAGCCCCAGCATTTT
TRBV4-2	TRBD2	-	TRBJ2-7	CASSQETSGGSYEQYF	TGTGCCAGCAGCCAGGAAACTAGCGGGGGATCCTACGAGCAGTACTTC
TRBV5-1	TRBD1	-	TRBJ1-6	CASSLRSEVRGHSPLHF	TGCGCCAGCAGCTTGAGAAGTGAAGTCAGGGGGCACTCACCCCTCCACTTT
TRBV4-3	-	-	TRBJ2-5	CASSQEGARDETQYF	TGCGCCAGCAGCCAAGAAGGGGCCCGGGATGAGACCCAGTACTTC
TRBV30	TRBD1	once	TRBJ2-7	CAWSRQGAYEQYF	TGTGCCTGGAGTCGACAGGGGGCTTACGAGCAGTACTTC
TRBV29-1	TRBD1	few	TRBJ2-5	CSVRDREETQYF	TGCAGCGTCCGGGACAGAGAAGAGACCCAGTACTTC
TRBV30	-	-	TRBJ2-7	CACPGPPQYF	TGTGCCTGTCCGGGGCCGCCACAGTACTTC
TRBV29-1	TRBD1	few	TRBJ2-7	CSVDQGAYEQYF	TGCAGCGTTGATCAGGGGGCTTACGAGCAGTACTTC
TRBV15	-	once	TRBJ1-5	CATRPGLMNQPQHF	TGTGCCACGCGACCGGGACTGATGAATCAGCCCCAGCATTTT
TRBV30	-	-	TRBJ1-5	CAWSRGQFGGNQPQHF	TGTGCCTGGAGTCGAGGACAGTTCGGCGGCAATCAGCCCCAGCATTTT
TRBV10-3	-	-	TRBJ2-7	CAISTGTLNEQYF	TGTGCCATCTCCACCGGGACACTAAACGAGCAGTACTTC
TRBV25-1	-	-	TRBJ2-3	CASSVFLGRTDTQYF	TGTGCCAGCAGTGTTTTTCTGGGACGAACAGATACGCAGTATTTT
TRBV7-8	TRBD1	-	TRBJ1-1	CASSPPNDRAEAFF	TGTGCCAGCAGCCCACCAAACGACAGGGCTGAAGCTTTCTTT
TRBV2	-	-	TRBJ2-4	CAKSGPRSSIQYF	TGTGCCAAATCGGGCCCTAGGTCTTCCATTCAGTACTTC
TRBV30	-	few	TRBJ1-2	CAWLQEGDGYTF	TGTGCCTGGCTTCAGGAGGGGGATGGCTACACCTTC
TRBV30	TRBD1	few	TRBJ1-2	CAWSSTGGGYGYTF	TGTGCCTGGAGTTCTACAGGGGGCGGCTATGGCTACACCTTC
TRBV29-1	-	-	TRBJ2-1	CSVDRNEQFF	TGCAGCGTTGACAGGAATGAGCAGTTCTTC
TRBV29-1	TRBD1	few	TRBJ1-1	CSVGTGGNTEAFF	TGCAGCGTCGGGACAGGGGGGAACACTGAAGCTTTCTTT
TRBV29-1	-	-	TRBJ1-1	CSVEGGTEAFF	TGCAGCGTTGAAGGGGGAACTGAAGCTTTCTTT
TRBV30	-	few	TRBJ1-5	CAWSEDVSNQPQHF	TGTGCCTGGAGCGAAGACGTTAGCAATCAGCCCCAGCATTTT
TRBV6-5	TRBD1	few	TRBJ1-4	CASSYAYRGRGEKLFF	TGTGCCAGCAGTTACGCTTACAGGGGGCGAGGGGAAAAACTGTTTTTT
TRBV15	-	-	TRBJ1-2	CATSSGTPGYGYTF	TGTGCCACCAGCAGCGGGACGCCCGGCTATGGCTACACCTTC
TRBV7-6	-	-	TRBJ2-5	CASSPGAGTKETQYF	TGTGCCAGCAGCCCAGGGGCGGGGACGAAAGAGACCCAGTACTTC
TRBV2	-	-	TRBJ1-6	CASSVGGRSPLHF	TGTGCCAGCAGTGTTGGGGGTCGGTCACCCCTCCACTTT
TRBV11-2	-	-	TRBJ2-5	CASRPLADAKQETQYF	TGTGCCAGCAGACCGCTGGCGGACGCAAAACAAGAGACCCAGTACTTC
TRBV11-2	-	-	TRBJ2-3	CASSLDRRDGTDTQYF	TGTGCCAGCAGCTTAGATAGGCGGGACGGCACAGATACGCAGTATTTT
TRBV2	TRBD1	-	TRBJ1-4	CASSPRQGRSEKLFF	TGTGCCAGCTCTCCACGACAGGGGCGGAGTGAAAAACTGTTTTTT